In this sample, the clone carrying this T cell receptor (beta chain) turned up a few times. Its antigen is not known. This sample is part of a study of T cells after yellow fever vaccination. In making TCR cDNA, 5'RACE template switching added a universal primer site and UMIs to it. From the 5' RACE reads, TCRdb called clonotypes with MiXCR, one entry per CDR3 protein. The repertoire holds roughly 330,000 distinct CDR3 sequences, with around 3.9% as singletons. Study findings and constraints: The presence of abundant clonotypes contaminating from the bulk population was possible in FACS-sorted repertoires. CD4 and CD8 compartments shared a small share of clonotypes. Boosting was followed by the reappearance of most primary-vaccination clones (approximately 97% CD4, 70% to 90% CD8).

This CDR3 has 17 residues. Germline V gene lookup returns CDR1 SGHAT and CDR2 FQNNGV. The V and J ends lost 1 base and 8 bases, in that order; junction bases with no gene match: 10. Sequenced material: PBMCs, taken 5 days after the yellow fever booster vaccination. The sequence derives from a man between 18 and 35 years old who received the YFV17D yellow fever vaccine. The V and J genes are TRBV11-2 and TRBJ2-1; 11 bases match TRBD2. The CDR3 is CASSLGPSLAGAYEQFF. CDR3 DNA sequence: TGTGCCAGCAGCTTAGGGCCCTCACTAGCGGGGGCCTATGAGCAGTTCTTC.